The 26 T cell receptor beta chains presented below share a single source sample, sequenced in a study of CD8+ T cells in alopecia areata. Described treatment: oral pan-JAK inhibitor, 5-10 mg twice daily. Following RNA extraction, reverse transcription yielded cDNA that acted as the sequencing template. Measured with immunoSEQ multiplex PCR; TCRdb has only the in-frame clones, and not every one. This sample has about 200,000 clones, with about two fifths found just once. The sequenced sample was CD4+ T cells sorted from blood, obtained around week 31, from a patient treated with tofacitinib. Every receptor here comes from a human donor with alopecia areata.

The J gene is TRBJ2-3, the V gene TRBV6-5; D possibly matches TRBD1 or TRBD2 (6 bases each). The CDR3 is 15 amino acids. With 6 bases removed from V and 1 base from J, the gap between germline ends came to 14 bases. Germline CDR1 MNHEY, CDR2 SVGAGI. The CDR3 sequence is CASSPRRGGTDTQYF. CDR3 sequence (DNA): TGTGCCAGCAGCCCAAGGAGGGGGGGCACAGATACGCAGTATTTT.

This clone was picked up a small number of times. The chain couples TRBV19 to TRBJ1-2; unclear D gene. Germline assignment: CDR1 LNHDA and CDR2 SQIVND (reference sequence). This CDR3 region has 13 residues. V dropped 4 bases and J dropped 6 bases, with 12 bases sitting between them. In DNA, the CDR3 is TGTGCCAGTAGTACGGGGTTTTCGGATGGCTACACCTTC. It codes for CASSTGFSDGYTF.

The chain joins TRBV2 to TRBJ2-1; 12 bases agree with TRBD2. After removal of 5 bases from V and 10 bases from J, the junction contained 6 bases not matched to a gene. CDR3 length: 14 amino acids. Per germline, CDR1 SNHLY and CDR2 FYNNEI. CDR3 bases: TGTGCCAGCAGTCTAGCGGGAGGGCCTCAAGAGCAGTTCTTC. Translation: CASSLAGGPQEQFF.

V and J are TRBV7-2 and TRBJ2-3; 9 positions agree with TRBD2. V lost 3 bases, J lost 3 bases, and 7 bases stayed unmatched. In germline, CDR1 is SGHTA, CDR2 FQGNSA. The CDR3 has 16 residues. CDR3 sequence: CASSFRLAGSTDTQYF. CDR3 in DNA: TGTGCCAGCAGCTTCCGTCTAGCGGGGTCTACAGATACGCAGTATTTT.

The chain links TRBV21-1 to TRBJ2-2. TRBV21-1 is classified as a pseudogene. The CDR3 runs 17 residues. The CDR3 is CASVRGRAAGNTGELFF. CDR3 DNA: TGTGCCAGCGTCCGGGGGCGCGCAGCTGGAAACACCGGGGAGCTGTTTTTT.

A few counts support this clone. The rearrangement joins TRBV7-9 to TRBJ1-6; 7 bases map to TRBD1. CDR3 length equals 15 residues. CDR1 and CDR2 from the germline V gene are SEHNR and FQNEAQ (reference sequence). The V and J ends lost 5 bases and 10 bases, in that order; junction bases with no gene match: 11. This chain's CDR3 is CASSLIRQGPSPLHF. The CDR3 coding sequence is TGTGCCAGCAGCCTTATTCGACAGGGACCGTCACCCCTCCACTTT.

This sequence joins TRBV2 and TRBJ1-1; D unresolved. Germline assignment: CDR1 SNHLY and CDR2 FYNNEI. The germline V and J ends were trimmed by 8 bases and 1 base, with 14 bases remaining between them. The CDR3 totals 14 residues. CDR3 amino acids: CASVERPTNTEAFF. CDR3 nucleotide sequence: TGTGCCAGCGTCGAACGTCCGACGAACACTGAAGCTTTCTTT.

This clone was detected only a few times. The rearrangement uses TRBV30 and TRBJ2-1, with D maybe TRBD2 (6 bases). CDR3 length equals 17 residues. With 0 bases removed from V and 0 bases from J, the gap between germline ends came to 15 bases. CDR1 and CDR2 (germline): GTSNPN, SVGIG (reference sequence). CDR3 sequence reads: CAWSVGRGLSSYNEQFF. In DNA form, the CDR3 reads TGTGCCTGGAGTGTGGGTCGGGGGTTAAGCTCCTACAATGAGCAGTTCTTC.

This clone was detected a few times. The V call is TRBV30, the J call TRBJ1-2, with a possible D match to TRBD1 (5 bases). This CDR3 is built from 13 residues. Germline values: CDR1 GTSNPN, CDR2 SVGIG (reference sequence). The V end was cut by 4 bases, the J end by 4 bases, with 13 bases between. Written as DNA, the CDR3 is TGTGCCTGGACCCCCACAGGTCCCTATGGCTACACCTTC. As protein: CAWTPTGPYGYTF.

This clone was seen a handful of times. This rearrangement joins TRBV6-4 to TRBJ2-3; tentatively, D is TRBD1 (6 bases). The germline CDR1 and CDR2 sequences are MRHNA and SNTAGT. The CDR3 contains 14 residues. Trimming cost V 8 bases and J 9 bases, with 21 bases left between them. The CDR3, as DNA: TGTGCCAGCGGAGAAACCGGGACCCAGGGGACGCAGTATTTT. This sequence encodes CASGETGTQGTQYF.

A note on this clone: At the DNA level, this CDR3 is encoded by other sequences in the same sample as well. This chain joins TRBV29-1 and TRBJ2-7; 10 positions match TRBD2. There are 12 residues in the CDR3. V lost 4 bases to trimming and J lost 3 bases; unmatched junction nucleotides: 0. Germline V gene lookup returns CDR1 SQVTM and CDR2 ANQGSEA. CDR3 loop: CSVGTSGYEQYF. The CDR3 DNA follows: TGCAGCGTTGGGACTAGCGGCTACGAGCAGTACTTC.

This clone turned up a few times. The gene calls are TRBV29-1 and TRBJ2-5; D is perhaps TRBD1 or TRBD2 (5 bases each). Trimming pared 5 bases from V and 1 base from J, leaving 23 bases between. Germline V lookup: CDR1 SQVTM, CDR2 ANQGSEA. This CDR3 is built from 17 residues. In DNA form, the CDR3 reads TGCAGCGTTCACTCCCCGACAGCGGCGGTCTTCCAAGAGACCCAGTACTTC. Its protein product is CSVHSPTAAVFQETQYF.

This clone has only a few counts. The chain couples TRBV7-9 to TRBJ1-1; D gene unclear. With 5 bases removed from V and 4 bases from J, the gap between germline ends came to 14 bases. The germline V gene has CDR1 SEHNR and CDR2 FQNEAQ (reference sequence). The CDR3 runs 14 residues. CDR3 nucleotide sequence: TGTGCCAGCAGCCCGGTTGTTAGAGTCACTGAAGCTTTCTTT. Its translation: CASSPVVRVTEAFF.

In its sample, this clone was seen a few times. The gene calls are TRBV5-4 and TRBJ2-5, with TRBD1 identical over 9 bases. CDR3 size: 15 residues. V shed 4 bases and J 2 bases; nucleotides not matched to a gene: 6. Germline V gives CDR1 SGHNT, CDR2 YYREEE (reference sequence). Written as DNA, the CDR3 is TGTGCCAGCAGCCAGACAGGGGGAAATCAAGAGACCCAGTACTTC. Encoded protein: CASSQTGGNQETQYF.

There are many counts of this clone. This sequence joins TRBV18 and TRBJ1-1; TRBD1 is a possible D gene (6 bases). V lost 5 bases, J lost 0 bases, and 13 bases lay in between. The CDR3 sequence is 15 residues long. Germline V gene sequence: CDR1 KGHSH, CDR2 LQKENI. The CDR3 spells CASSSGRGMNTEAFF. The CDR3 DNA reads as TGTGCCAGCTCATCTGGGAGGGGGATGAACACTGAAGCTTTCTTT.

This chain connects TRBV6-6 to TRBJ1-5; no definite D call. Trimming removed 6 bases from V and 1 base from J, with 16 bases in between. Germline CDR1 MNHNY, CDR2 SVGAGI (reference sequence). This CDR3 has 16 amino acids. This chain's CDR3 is CASRVFGRESNQPQHF. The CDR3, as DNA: TGTGCCAGCAGGGTATTTGGTCGGGAGAGCAATCAGCCCCAGCATTTT.

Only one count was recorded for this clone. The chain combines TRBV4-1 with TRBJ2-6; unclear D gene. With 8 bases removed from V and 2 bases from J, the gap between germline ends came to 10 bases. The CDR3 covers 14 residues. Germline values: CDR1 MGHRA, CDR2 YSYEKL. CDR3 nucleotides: TGCGCCAGCGACCTCTTCACTGGGGCCAACGTCCTGACTTTC. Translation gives CASDLFTGANVLTF.

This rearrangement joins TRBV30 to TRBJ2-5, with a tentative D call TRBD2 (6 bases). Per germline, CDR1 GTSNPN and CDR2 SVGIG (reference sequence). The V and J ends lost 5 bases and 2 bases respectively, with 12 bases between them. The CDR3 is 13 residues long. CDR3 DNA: TGTGCCTGGGGGAGGCAGGCGCAAGAGACCCAGTACTTC. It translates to CAWGRQAQETQYF.

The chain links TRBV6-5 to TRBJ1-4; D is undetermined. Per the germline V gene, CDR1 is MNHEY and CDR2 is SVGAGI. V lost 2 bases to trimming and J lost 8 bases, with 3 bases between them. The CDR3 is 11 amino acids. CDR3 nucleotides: TGTGCCAGCAGTTACGGGGAAAAACTGTTTTTT. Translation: CASSYGEKLFF.

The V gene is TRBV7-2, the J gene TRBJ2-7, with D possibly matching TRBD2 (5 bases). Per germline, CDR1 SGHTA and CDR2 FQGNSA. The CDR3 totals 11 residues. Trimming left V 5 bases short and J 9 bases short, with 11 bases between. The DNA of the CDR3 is TGTGCCAGCAGCCTCGAGGACTTGCAGTACTTC. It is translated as CASSLEDLQYF.

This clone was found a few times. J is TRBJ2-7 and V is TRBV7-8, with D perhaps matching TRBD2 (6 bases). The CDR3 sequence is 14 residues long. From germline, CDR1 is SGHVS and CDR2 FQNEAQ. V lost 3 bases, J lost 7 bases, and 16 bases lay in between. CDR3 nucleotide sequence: TGTGCCAGCAGCTTTTCCGGGAGCCCCTCGGAGCAGTACTTC. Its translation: CASSFSGSPSEQYF.

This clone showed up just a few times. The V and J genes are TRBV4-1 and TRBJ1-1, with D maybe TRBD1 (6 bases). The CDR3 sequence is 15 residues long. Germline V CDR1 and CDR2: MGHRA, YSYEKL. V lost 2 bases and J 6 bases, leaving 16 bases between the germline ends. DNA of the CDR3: TGCGCCAGCAGCCAACCCGTGAACAGGGCCCCTGAAGCTTTCTTT. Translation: CASSQPVNRAPEAFF.

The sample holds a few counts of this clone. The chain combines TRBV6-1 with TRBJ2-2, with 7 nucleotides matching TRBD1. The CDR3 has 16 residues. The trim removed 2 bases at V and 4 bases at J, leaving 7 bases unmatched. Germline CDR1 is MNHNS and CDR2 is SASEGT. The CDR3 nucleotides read TGTGCCAGCAGTGAATTAAAGGGGGCGAGCACCGGGGAGCTGTTTTTT. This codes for CASSELKGASTGELFF.

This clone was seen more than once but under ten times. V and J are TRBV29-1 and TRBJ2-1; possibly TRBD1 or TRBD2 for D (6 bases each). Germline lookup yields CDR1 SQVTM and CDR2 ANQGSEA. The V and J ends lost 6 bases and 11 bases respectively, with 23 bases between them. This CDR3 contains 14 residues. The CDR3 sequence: CSVGGGTRVDQQFF. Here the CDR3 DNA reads TGCAGCGTCGGGGGCGGGACAAGGGTTGACCAGCAGTTCTTC.

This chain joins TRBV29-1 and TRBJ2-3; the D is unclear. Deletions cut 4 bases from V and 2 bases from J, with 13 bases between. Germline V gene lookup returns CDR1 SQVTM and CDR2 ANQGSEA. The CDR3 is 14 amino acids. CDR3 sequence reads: CSVGSVLVTDTQYF. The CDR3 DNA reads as TGCAGCGTTGGATCGGTCCTCGTCACAGATACGCAGTATTTT.

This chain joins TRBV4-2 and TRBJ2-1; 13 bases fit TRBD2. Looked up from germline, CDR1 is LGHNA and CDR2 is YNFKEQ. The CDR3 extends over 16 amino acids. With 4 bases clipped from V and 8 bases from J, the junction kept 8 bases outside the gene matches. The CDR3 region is CASSPTSGRASYEQFF. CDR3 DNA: TGTGCCAGCAGCCCCACTAGCGGGAGGGCCTCTTATGAGCAGTTCTTC.